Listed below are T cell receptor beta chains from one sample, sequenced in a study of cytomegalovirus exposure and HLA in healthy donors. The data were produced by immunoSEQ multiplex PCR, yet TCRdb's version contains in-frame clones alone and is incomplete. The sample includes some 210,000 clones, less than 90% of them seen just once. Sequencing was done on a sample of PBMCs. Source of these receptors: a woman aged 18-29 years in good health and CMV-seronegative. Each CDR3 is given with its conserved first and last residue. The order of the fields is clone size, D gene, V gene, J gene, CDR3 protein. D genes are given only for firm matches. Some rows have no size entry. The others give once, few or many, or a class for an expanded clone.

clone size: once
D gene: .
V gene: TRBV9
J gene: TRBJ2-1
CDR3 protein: CASSTRPGLGNEQFF

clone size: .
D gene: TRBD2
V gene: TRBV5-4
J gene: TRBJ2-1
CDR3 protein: CASSFASGIINEQFF

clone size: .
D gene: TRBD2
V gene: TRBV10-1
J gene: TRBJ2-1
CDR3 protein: CASSPHRREDSTYNEQFF

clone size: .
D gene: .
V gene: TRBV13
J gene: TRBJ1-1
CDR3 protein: CASSLGLGRDTEAFF

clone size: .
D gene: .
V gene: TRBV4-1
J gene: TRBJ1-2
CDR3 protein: CASSLTGRPGGYTF

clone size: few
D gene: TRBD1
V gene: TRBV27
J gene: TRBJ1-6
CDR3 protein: CASSYDRGNSPLHF

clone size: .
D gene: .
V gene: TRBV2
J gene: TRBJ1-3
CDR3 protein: CASSGRADGNTIYF

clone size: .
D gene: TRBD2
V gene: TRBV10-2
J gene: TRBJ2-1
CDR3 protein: CASSGAGANNEQFF

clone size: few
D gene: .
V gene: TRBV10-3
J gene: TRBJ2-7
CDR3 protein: CAISERSGGEEQYF

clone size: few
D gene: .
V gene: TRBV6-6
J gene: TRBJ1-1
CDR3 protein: CASSYSLAEAFF

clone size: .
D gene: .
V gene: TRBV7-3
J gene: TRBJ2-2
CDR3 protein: CASSFADTGELFF

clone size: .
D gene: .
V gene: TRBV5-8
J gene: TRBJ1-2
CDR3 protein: CASRGAGGYTF

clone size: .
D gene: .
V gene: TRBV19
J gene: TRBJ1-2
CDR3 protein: CASSIAPAGYGYTF

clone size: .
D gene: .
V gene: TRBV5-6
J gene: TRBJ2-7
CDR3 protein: CASSRGTPSYEQYF

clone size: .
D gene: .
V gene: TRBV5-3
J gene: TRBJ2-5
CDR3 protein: CARSRGTSVETQYF

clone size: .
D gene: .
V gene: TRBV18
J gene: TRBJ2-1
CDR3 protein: CASSPTVVKWDSYNEQFF

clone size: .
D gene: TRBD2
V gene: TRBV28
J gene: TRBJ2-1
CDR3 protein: CASSRLAISYNEQFF

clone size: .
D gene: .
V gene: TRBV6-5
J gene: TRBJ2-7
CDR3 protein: CASSYSNAGEQYF

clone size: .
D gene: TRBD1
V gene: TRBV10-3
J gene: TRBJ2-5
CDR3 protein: CAISRGQAEETQYF

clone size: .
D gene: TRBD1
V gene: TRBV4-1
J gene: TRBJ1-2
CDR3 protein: CASSPPGQNYGYTF

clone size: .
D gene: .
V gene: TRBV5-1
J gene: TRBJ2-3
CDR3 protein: CASSLYRGTDTQYF

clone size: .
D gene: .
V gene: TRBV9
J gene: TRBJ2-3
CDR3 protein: CASSVGTGQSTDTQYF

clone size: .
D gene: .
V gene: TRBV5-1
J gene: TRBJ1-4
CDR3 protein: CASSLDDSRDEKLFF

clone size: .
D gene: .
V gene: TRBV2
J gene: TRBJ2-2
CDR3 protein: CASVTAPNTGELFF

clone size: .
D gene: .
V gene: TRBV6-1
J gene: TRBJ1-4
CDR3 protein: CASSRRGGKEKLFF

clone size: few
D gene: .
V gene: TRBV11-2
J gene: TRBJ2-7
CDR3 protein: CASSLGGVAYEQYF

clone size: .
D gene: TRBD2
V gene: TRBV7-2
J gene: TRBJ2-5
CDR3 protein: CASSLGQRGASSETQYF

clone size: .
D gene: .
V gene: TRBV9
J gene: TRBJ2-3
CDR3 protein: CASSADGSTDTQYF

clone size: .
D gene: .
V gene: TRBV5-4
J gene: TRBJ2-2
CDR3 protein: CASSLDPPGTNTGELFF

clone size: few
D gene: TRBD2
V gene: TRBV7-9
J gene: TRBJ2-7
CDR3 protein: CASSSVPGLAYEQYF

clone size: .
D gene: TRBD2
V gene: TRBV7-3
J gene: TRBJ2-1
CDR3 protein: CASTLGLAETNEQFF

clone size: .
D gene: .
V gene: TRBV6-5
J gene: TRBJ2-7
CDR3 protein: CASSRDLAYEQYF

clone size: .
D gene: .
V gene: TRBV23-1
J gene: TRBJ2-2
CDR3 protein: CASTRQSTGELFF